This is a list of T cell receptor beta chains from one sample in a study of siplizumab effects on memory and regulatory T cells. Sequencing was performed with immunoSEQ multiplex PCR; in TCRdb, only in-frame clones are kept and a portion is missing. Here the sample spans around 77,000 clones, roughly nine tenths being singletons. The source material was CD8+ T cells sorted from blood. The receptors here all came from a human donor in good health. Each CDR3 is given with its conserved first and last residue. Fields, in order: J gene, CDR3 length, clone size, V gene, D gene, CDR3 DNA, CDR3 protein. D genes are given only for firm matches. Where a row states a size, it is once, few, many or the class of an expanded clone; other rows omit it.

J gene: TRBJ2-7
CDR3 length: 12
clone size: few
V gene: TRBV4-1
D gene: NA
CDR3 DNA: TGCGCCAGCAGCCAAGATCTCTACGAGCAGTACTTC
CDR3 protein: CASSQDLYEQYF

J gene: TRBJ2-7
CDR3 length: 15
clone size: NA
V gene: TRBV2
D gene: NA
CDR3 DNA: TGTGCCAGCAGTGAAGTTGCGGGGACTTCCTACGAGCAGTACTTC
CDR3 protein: CASSEVAGTSYEQYF

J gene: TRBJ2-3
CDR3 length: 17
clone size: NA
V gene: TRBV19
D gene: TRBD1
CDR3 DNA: TGTGCCAGTAGCCCCAAACCCCACAGGGGGCACACAGATACGCAGTATTTT
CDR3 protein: CASSPKPHRGHTDTQYF

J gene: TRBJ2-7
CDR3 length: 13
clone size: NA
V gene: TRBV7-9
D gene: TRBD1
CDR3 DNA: TGTGCCAGCAGCTTATCGGGACAGCACGAGCAGTACTTC
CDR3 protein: CASSLSGQHEQYF

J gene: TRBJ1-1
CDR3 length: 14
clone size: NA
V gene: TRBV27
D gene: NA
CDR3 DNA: TGTGCCAGCAGGCCGGGACAATTGAACACTGAAGCTTTCTTT
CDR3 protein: CASRPGQLNTEAFF

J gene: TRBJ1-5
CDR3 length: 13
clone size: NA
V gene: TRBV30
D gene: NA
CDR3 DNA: TGTGCCTGGAGTGTCCAGGGGAACCAGCCCCAGCATTTT
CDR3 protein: CAWSVQGNQPQHF

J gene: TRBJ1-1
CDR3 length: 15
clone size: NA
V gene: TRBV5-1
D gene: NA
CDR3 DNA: TGCGCCAGCAGCTTGTGGGCGGGGGAAAACACTGAAGCTTTCTTT
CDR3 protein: CASSLWAGENTEAFF

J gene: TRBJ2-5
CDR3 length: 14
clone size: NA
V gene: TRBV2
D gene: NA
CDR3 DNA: TGTGCCAGCAGTACTCTCGACAGACAAGAGACCCAGTACTTC
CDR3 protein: CASSTLDRQETQYF

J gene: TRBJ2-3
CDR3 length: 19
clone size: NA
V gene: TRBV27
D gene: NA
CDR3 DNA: TGTGCCAGCAGTCCTAGCCCGGTGGGGGGGCGCTTTTTCACAGATACGCAGTATTTT
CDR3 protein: CASSPSPVGGRFFTDTQYF

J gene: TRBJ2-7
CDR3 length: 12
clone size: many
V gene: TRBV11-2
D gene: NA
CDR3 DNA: TGTGCCAGCAGCCTGGGGGACTCCGAGCAGTACTTC
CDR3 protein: CASSLGDSEQYF

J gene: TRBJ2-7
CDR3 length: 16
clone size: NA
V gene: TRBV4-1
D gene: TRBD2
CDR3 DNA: TGCGCCAGCAGCCAAGATAGTAGCAGGGAGGGCCACGAGCAGTACTTC
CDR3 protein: CASSQDSSREGHEQYF

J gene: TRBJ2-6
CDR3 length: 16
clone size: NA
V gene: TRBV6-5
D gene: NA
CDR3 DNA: TGTGCCAGCAGTTACGATGTGAGCTCTGGGGCCAACGTCCTGACTTTC
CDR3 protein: CASSYDVSSGANVLTF